These 12 T cell receptor beta chains originate from one sample sequenced in a study of cytomegalovirus exposure and HLA in healthy donors. 60 Vbeta and 13 Jbeta primers were used in PCR. Profiling relied on immunoSEQ multiplex PCR, and the TCRdb table lists in-frame clones only, not all of them. Among approximately 140,000 clones listed, around 86% were seen once. The sample consisted of PBMCs. The receptors originated from a man between 18 and 29 years old in good health and CMV-seronegative.

The chain carries TRBV27 and TRBJ1-4, with D unresolved. Germline loops: CDR1 MNHEY, CDR2 SMNVEV (reference sequence). Trimming removed 3 bases at V and 0 bases at J, with 5 bases between. The CDR3 covers 14 residues. The CDR3 bases are TGTGCCAGCAGTTTCCAGGCAACTAATGAAAAACTGTTTTTT. Protein sequence: CASSFQATNEKLFF.

V and J are TRBV27 and TRBJ1-5; unclear D gene. Trimming shortened V by 2 bases and J by 5 bases, and 4 bases separated the two germline ends. The germline CDR1 and CDR2 sequences are MNHEY and SMNVEV (reference sequence). The length of the CDR3 is 12 residues. Here the CDR3 reads CASSLPDQPQHF. DNA for the CDR3: TGTGCCAGCAGTTTACCCGATCAGCCCCAGCATTTT.

The V call is TRBV19, the J call TRBJ1-2; TRBD1 matches 8 bases. CDR3 length equals 13 residues. V was pared by 11 bases and J by 5 bases, with 10 bases of the junction left unmatched. From germline, CDR1 is LNHDA and CDR2 SQIVND (reference sequence). The CDR3 nucleotides are TGTGCCTCCACCGGGACAGGTCAATATGGCTACACCTTC. This translates into CASTGTGQYGYTF.

The chain uses TRBV27 and TRBJ1-2; 7 nucleotides align to TRBD1. V lost 5 bases to trimming and J lost 7 bases; unmatched junction nucleotides: 10. CDR1 is MNHEY, CDR2 SMNVEV, per germline (reference sequence). The CDR3 sequence is 14 residues long. This CDR3 is CASSPIDRARGYTF. The CDR3, as DNA: TGTGCCAGCAGTCCGATCGACAGGGCTCGTGGCTACACCTTC.

This CDR3 is CASSQTLGEGAFF. DNA for the CDR3: TGTGCCAGCTCACAAACTCTGGGCGAGGGAGCTTTCTTT. The chain couples TRBV18 to TRBJ1-1; no definite D call. The CDR3 covers 13 residues. Germline V lookup: CDR1 KGHSH, CDR2 LQKENI. Trimming took 4 bases from V and 10 from J, leaving 16 bases between them.

V usage is TRBV27 and J usage is TRBJ1-1; D might be TRBD1 (6 bases). From germline, CDR1 is MNHEY and CDR2 SMNVEV (reference sequence). The CDR3 loop spans 14 amino acids. V was clipped by 4 bases and J by 1 base, with 10 bases between them. The DNA for the CDR3 is TGTGCCAGCAGTTGGGGCAGGGGGAACACTGAAGCTTTCTTT. Translated: CASSWGRGNTEAFF.

The chain is built from TRBV9 and TRBJ2-2, with D possibly matching TRBD2 (6 bases). V lost 6 bases and J lost 1, with 19 bases in between. The CDR3 has 17 residues. Per the germline V gene, CDR1 is SGDLS and CDR2 is YYNGEE. CDR3 loop: CASNPGGGTVNTGELFF. As DNA, the CDR3 is TGTGCCAGCAACCCAGGTGGGGGGACTGTGAACACCGGGGAGCTGTTTTTT.

CDR3 DNA: TGTGCCTGGATTCCTAGCGGACCCTACAATGAGCAGTTCTTC. Its translation: CAWIPSGPYNEQFF. V is TRBV30 and J is TRBJ2-1; 7 nucleotides agree with TRBD2. Germline V gene lookup returns CDR1 GTSNPN and CDR2 SVGIG (reference sequence). Unmatched junction bases numbered 5, after V lost 4 bases and J lost 2 bases. The CDR3 extends over 14 amino acids.

This clone was seen more than once but under ten times. The V and J genes are TRBV6-6 and TRBJ1-3; D not resolved. From germline, CDR1 is MNHNY and CDR2 SVGAGI (reference sequence). The length of the CDR3 is 12 residues. V was cut by 6 bases and J by 4 bases, with 7 bases left in between. CDR3 sequence reads: CASSVQGNTIYF. DNA for the CDR3: TGTGCCAGCAGCGTACAGGGAAACACCATATATTTT.

The chain combines TRBV9 with TRBJ2-7; TRBD1 matches at 8 bases. V lost 1 base and J lost 2; bases outside the gene matches: 8. The CDR3 length is 16 residues. Germline CDR1 is SGDLS and CDR2 is YYNGEE. This CDR3 reads CASSVRTGLAPYEQYF. The CDR3 DNA reads TGTGCCAGCAGCGTAAGGACAGGGCTAGCCCCCTACGAGCAGTACTTC.

This clone was counted a few times. V and J are TRBV6-1 and TRBJ2-7; D perhaps matches TRBD2 (6 bases). Between the trimmed V and J ends, which lost 1 base and 2 bases, there was a span of 18 bases. CDR3 size: 17 residues. Germline assignment: CDR1 MNHNS and CDR2 SASEGT. The CDR3 coding sequence is TGTGCCAGCAGTGAAGTACTTACGTCGGGGGTTGCCTACGAGCAGTACTTC. Protein sequence: CASSEVLTSGVAYEQYF.

The chain couples TRBV5-1 to TRBJ1-4, with D perhaps matching TRBD1 (5 bases). The germline V gene encodes CDR1 SGHRS and CDR2 YFSETQ. This CDR3 is 14 amino acids long. V lost 5 bases to trimming and J lost 1 base, with 9 bases between them. Written as DNA, the CDR3 is TGCGCCAGCAGTACAGGAAGAACTAATGAAAAACTGTTTTTT. This codes for CASSTGRTNEKLFF.